This entry lists 12 T cell receptor beta chains sequenced from one sample in a study of Ad26.COV2.S vaccination and SARS-CoV-2 variants. Treatment reported: approximately 18 received Ad26.COV2.S at low or high dose, single or two shots; about 5 received placebo; per-sample allocation not given. All samples were drawn on day 63, counting from the first vaccine or placebo injection. The repertoire was sequenced with immunoSEQ multiplex PCR; TCRdb's copy has only in-frame clones and lacks some. The profile shows fewer than 400,000 clones, approximately 89% of them singletons. Sequences were derived from peripheral blood, sampled in a trial of Ad26.COV2.S vaccine versus placebo. The receptors here all came from a person aged 18-60 years who received the Ad26.COV2.S COVID-19 vaccine or a placebo.

The chain joins TRBV10-3 to TRBJ2-7; 15 bases fit TRBD2. V shed 8 bases and J 7 bases; nucleotides not matched to a gene: 6. Germline-derived CDR1 and CDR2 are ENHRY and SYGVKD. There are 14 residues in the CDR3. The chain's CDR3 is CAILPGLAGGEQYF. The CDR3 DNA follows: TGTGCCATCCTACCGGGACTAGCGGGAGGAGAGCAGTACTTC.

The J gene is TRBJ2-7, the V gene TRBV11-3; 7 bases fit TRBD1. Germline V gives CDR1 SGHNT, CDR2 YENEEA. The CDR3 is 15 amino acids. Losses at the gene ends were 5 bases for V and 0 bases for J; bases not matched to a gene: 7. The chain's CDR3 is CASSTGQASSYEQYF. CDR3 coding DNA: TGTGCCAGCAGCACCGGACAGGCCAGCTCCTACGAGCAGTACTTC.

The genes are TRBV30 and TRBJ1-4; a weak D match, TRBD1 (6 bases). The CDR3 spans 13 residues. Germline V gene data show CDR1 as GTSNPN and CDR2 as SVGIG (reference sequence). V was cut by 2 bases and J by 5 bases, with 9 bases left in between. The chain's CDR3 is CAWSRQGNEKLFF. CDR3 sequence (DNA): TGTGCCTGGAGTCGGCAGGGGAATGAAAAACTGTTTTTT.

V is TRBV11-3 and J is TRBJ2-2, with 10 bases matching TRBD2. CDR3 length: 14 amino acids. In germline, CDR1 is SGHNT, CDR2 YENEEA. V lost 10 bases, J lost 4 bases, and 6 bases stayed unmatched. CDR3 residues: CATQQREGTGELFF. The CDR3 bases are TGTGCCACCCAACAGCGGGAGGGCACCGGGGAGCTGTTTTTT. The variable domain in full, with the rest retrieved from reference TRBV11-3 and TRBJ2-2, is EAGVVQSPRYKIIEKKQPVAFWCNPISGHNTLYWYLQNLGQGPELLIRYENEEAVDDSQLPKDRFSAERLKGVDSTLKIQPAELGDSAVYLCATQQREGTGELFFGEGSRLTVL.

This rearrangement joins TRBV10-2 to TRBJ2-7; D tentatively reads TRBD1 or TRBD2 (5 bases each). V was cut by 6 bases and J by 12 bases, with 18 bases left in between. The CDR3 loop spans 12 amino acids. CDR1 is WSHSY, CDR2 SAAADI, per germline. The CDR3 loop reads CASSTSGGGPYF. CDR3 in DNA: TGCGCCAGCAGCACATCTGGGGGTGGGCCGTACTTC.

J is TRBJ2-7 and V is TRBV9; the D is unclear. The length of the CDR3 is 13 residues. V lost 4 bases, J lost 2 bases, and 10 bases lay in between. Germline assignment: CDR1 SGDLS and CDR2 YYNGEE. The CDR3: CASSPGRAYEQYF. DNA for the CDR3: TGTGCCAGCAGCCCCGGTCGGGCCTACGAGCAGTACTTC.

This chain joins TRBV7-9 and TRBJ2-1; TRBD2 aligns across 10 bases. Germline lookup yields CDR1 SEHNR and CDR2 FQNEAQ (reference sequence). This CDR3 comprises 19 residues. With V trimmed by 0 bases and J by 5 bases, 13 bases remained unmatched. The CDR3 is CASSLAGTSVPGRDNEQFF. CDR3 sequence (DNA): TGTGCCAGCAGCTTAGCGGGGACTAGCGTCCCGGGGAGAGACAATGAGCAGTTCTTC. The entire variable domain, with the rest obtained from reference TRBV7-9 and TRBJ2-1, is as follows: DTGVSQNPRHKITKRGQNVTFRCDPISEHNRLYWYRQTLGQGPEFLTYFQNEAQLEKSRLLSDRFSAERPKGSFSTLEIQRTEQGDSAMYLCASSLAGTSVPGRDNEQFFGPGTRLTVL.

This chain links TRBV27 with TRBJ2-2; D not certain. Germline V CDR1 and CDR2: MNHEY, SMNVEV (reference sequence). Trimming removed 6 bases from V and 4 bases from J, with 3 bases in between. The CDR3 totals 11 residues. The CDR3 DNA reads as TGTGCCAGCAGGGGCACCGGGGAGCTGTTTTTT. This translates into CASRGTGELFF.

The chain employs TRBV11-2 and TRBJ1-2; no reliable D call. The germline gives CDR1 SGHAT, CDR2 FQNNGV. V dropped 1 base and J dropped 8 bases, with 17 bases sitting between them. The CDR3 spans 15 residues. CDR3 sequence reads: CASSLGLSGFDGYTF. As DNA, the CDR3 is TGTGCCAGCAGCTTAGGACTATCCGGATTCGACGGCTACACCTTC.

V is TRBV27 and J is TRBJ2-3; TRBD2 matches 10 bases. There are 15 residues in the CDR3. From germline, CDR1 is MNHEY and CDR2 SMNVEV (reference sequence). V was clipped by 4 bases and J by 2 bases; unmatched bases: 3. This chain's CDR3 is CASSSGLADTDTQYF. The CDR3 DNA sequence: TGTGCCAGCAGTTCCGGACTAGCGGACACAGATACGCAGTATTTT.

The chain employs TRBV21-1 and TRBJ1-1; the table names TRBD1, a call not compared with the DNA. TRBV21-1 is listed as a pseudogene. The length of the CDR3 is 17 residues. The CDR3 sequence: CASSKRGQGDKDTEAFF. The CDR3, as DNA: TGTGCCAGCAGCAAAAGGGGACAGGGGGATAAGGACACTGAAGCTTTCTTT.

This sequence joins TRBV5-1 and TRBJ1-1; 7 nucleotides align to TRBD1. With V trimmed by 4 bases and J by 1 base, 4 bases remained unmatched. There are 14 residues in the CDR3. The V gene's germline CDR1 is SGHRS and CDR2 YFSETQ. The CDR3 DNA is TGCGCCAGCAGCACGGGACAGCCGAACACTGAAGCTTTCTTT. This gives the protein CASSTGQPNTEAFF.